The entry below gives a single TCR beta chain sequence along with its context. Its antigen is still unknown. Within one base of it there is no much larger clone, and no base qualities were kept. This sample stems from a study of blood T cell repertoires in COVID-19 (dated by TCRdb to the early 2020s). Broadly, across the study: Collaborator samples came from the United States, Italy and Spain and covered acute and convalescent phases of COVID-19. The prospective study material was composed of cDNA or gDNA derived from T cells, B-cell-depleted T cells, or PBMCs. Deeply sampled blood TCRbeta repertoires from subjects exposed to, actively infected with, or recovered from COVID-19 were included in the dataset. The repertoires were made available in a free public database intended to serve as a resource for research on the immune response to SARS-CoV-2. Samples came from the ongoing ImmuneRACE study (first 160 participants) plus 1,254 subjects from 6 global collaborators. The sample metadata nearly always contained a de-identified subject ID, COVID-19 status, age in years and sex. Where HLA class I and class II types were available, the types were taken from metadata supplied by the sample provider, not from assay-based typing.

From V the trimming removes 4 bases and from J it removes 4 bases, while the gene matches leave 5 bases of the junction unaccounted for. Measured from the cysteine to the phenylalanine, the CDR3 is 16 residues long. Kept here is only the CDR3 DNA, which spans 48 bases and is read in frame from base 1. According to the germline V gene, CDR1 reads SGHRS and CDR2 reads YFSETQ. Each collaborating institution followed its own protocols to collect whole blood in K2EDTA tubes. Collaborator samples were shipped for TCRbeta analysis as frozen whole blood, isolated PBMCs, or DNA extracted from either sample type. The immunoSEQ Assay, a bias-controlled multiplex PCR, was used to amplify TCRbeta CDR3 regions from genomic DNA. The authors processed their data as follows. The number of nucleated cells in each sample was estimated from the amplification of reference gene primers within the assay. To quantify the absolute abundance of each unique TCRbeta CDR3 rearrangement, sequence reads were collapsed and filtered. For each sample, productive Simpson clonality was calculated as the square root of Simpson's diversity index across productive rearrangements. TCRdb retrieved this table from immuneACCESS and kept in-frame rearrangements only. Not all clones are present; in checked studies, unresolved V genes account for under half, and no reason is known for the remainder. V and J calls and clone size follow that table, whereas D and trimming were derived from the DNA. The sample table holds 110,000 to 150,000 clones, of which 80% to 85% were seen once. Clones ranked in the top ten supply about 7.5% of the sample.

Study-wide conclusions, independent of this receptor: How much clinical and demographic metadata was included differed by source and by participant, and the metadata was provided uncurated.

This sequence originates from a human donor in a cohort sampled during active COVID-19. Sequencing used peripheral blood. Recombination joined TRBV5-1 with TRBJ2-2; 12 central nucleotides agree with TRBD2. The DNA sequence reads TGCGCCAGCAGCCCCCGACTAGCGGGAGTCACCGGGGAGCTGTTTTTT. Its translation reads: CASSPRLAGVTGELFF.